A selection of T cell receptor beta chains follows, all from one sample in a study of blood T cell repertoires in COVID-19. Here immunoSEQ multiplex PCR was the method, and the copy in TCRdb shows in-frame clones only, minus some. The profile shows tens of thousands of clones, approximately 83% of them singletons. Material for sequencing was peripheral blood. These TCRs come from a man aged 50 or older with COVID-19, enrolled during active disease. CDR3s include the opening cysteine and the closing phenylalanine or tryptophan. D genes are given only for firm matches. The size of a clone is reported for some rows only, either as once, few or many, or as a class for expanded clones.

v_call	clone_size	j_call	d_call	cdr3_nt	cdr3_aa
TRBV18	-	TRBJ2-1	TRBD2	TGTGCCAGCTCACCGGGACTAGCGGGAAAAGAGCAGTTCTTC	CASSPGLAGKEQFF
TRBV15	-	TRBJ1-2	-	TGTGCCACCAGCAGGAGCGGGCCCTATAACTATGGCTACACCTTC	CATSRSGPYNYGYTF
TRBV7-2	-	TRBJ2-1	TRBD1	TGTGCCAGCAGCTCCCGACAGGGGGCGCGGGGCAATGAGCAGTTCTTC	CASSSRQGARGNEQFF
TRBV6-6	-	TRBJ2-3	-	TGTGCCAGCAGTTACGAGATAGCCTCAGATACGCAGTATTTT	CASSYEIASDTQYF
TRBV27	-	TRBJ1-1	-	TGTGCCAGCAGTTTATCGAGAGCAGGGTGGAACACTGAAGCTTTCTTT	CASSLSRAGWNTEAFF
TRBV4-3	-	TRBJ2-2	TRBD2	TGCGCCAGCAGCCAAGAGCCGGGAGGGTTTGCCGGGGAGCTGTTTTTT	CASSQEPGGFAGELFF
TRBV10-3	-	TRBJ1-1	TRBD1	TGTGCCATCAGATCCACAGGGGACACTGAAGCTTTCTTT	CAIRSTGDTEAFF
TRBV4-1	-	TRBJ2-7	-	TGCGCCAGCAGCCAATTCGGACTTGCGGGCTACGAGCAGTACTTC	CASSQFGLAGYEQYF
TRBV5-1	-	TRBJ2-7	-	TGCGCCAGCAGCTTGGACAGGACCTACGAGCAGTACTTC	CASSLDRTYEQYF
TRBV5-1	-	TRBJ1-5	-	TGCGCCAGCAGCTTGGGGGCGGGTCAGCCCCAGCATTTT	CASSLGAGQPQHF
TRBV2	-	TRBJ1-5	-	TGTGCCAGCAGTGAACAAGTGGGGGGGCTAGGGCAGCCCCAGCATTTT	CASSEQVGGLGQPQHF
TRBV5-1	-	TRBJ1-2	-	TGCGCCAGCAGCCCCCGGGACTATGGCTACACCTTC	CASSPRDYGYTF
TRBV12-5	few	TRBJ2-1	TRBD1	TGTGCTAGTCTTAGGTGGCAGGGGGCGGCCAGCTCCTACAATGAGCAGTTCTTC	CASLRWQGAASSYNEQFF
TRBV6-6	-	TRBJ2-7	TRBD1	TGTGCCAGCAGTGCTCTACGGGACAGGGGAAAGCAGTACTTC	CASSALRDRGKQYF
TRBV5-1	-	TRBJ2-7	-	TGCGCCAGCAGCTTGGAGGGGTCCTCCTACGAGCAGTACTTC	CASSLEGSSYEQYF
TRBV30	-	TRBJ2-1	TRBD2	TGTGCCTGGAGTGGGAGCGGGAGGGCAAATGAGCAGTTCTTC	CAWSGSGRANEQFF
TRBV5-5	-	TRBJ1-2	-	TGTGCCAGCAGCTTGGTTGACATTGGTTACACCTTC	CASSLVDIGYTF
TRBV30	-	TRBJ1-2	-	TGTGCCTGGCGACAGCGTTTCAACTTGGAAGGCTACACCTTC	CAWRQRFNLEGYTF
TRBV12-3/TRBV12-4	-	TRBJ1-3	-	TGTGCCAGCAGTTTGGACGAACGGGGGGTTGGATATTTT	CASSLDERGVGYF
TRBV4-3	-	TRBJ1-6	TRBD1	TGCGCCAGCAGCCAAGATCCCGGACAGGGAGTTTCACCCCTCCACTTT	CASSQDPGQGVSPLHF
TRBV4-2	-	TRBJ2-3	TRBD1	TGTGCCAGCAGCCCCCAAGGGGGCGGTCGCACAGATACGCAGTATTTT	CASSPQGGGRTDTQYF
TRBV15	-	TRBJ1-4	-	TGTGCCACCAGCCAGGCTCCCAAAGAAAAACTGTTTTTT	CATSQAPKEKLFF
TRBV5-8	-	TRBJ1-1	TRBD1	TGTGCCAGCAGTTCGACGGATACAGGGGCTAGAACTGAAGCTTTCTTT	CASSSTDTGARTEAFF
TRBV3-1/TRBV3-2	-	TRBJ2-5	-	TGTGCCAGCAGCCAAGCGTCCGGAGAGACCCAGTACTTC	CASSQASGETQYF
TRBV27	once	TRBJ2-1	-	TGTGCCAGCAGTTACGCCATGGCAGGGTTTCATGAGCAGTTCTTC	CASSYAMAGFHEQFF
TRBV18	-	TRBJ2-7	TRBD2	TGTGCCAGCTCACCACCACCGGGACTAGCGGGTGTCGAGCAGTACTTC	CASSPPPGLAGVEQYF
TRBV28	-	TRBJ2-1	-	TGTGCCAGCAGTCCAGTCCTTCGTAATGAGCAGTTCTTC	CASSPVLRNEQFF
TRBV28	-	TRBJ1-3	TRBD1	TGTGCCAGCAATCGTCAGGGGGCGCGCAACACCATATATTTT	CASNRQGARNTIYF
TRBV11-3	once	TRBJ2-1	TRBD1	TGTGCCAGCAGCTTAGGAGGGGGCGTTCAGTTCTTC	CASSLGGGVQFF
TRBV4-1	-	TRBJ2-3	-	TGCGCCAGCAGCCAAGCGGGATCAGATACGCAGTATTTT	CASSQAGSDTQYF
TRBV6-1	-	TRBJ2-1	TRBD2	TGTGCCAGCAGTGGGACTAGCGGGAGGCCCGGGTCCTACAATGAGCAGTTCTTC	CASSGTSGRPGSYNEQFF
TRBV29-1	-	TRBJ2-1	-	TGCAGCGGACTGACTAGTTACCGCAATGAGCAGTTCTTC	CSGLTSYRNEQFF
TRBV5-4	-	TRBJ2-5	-	TGTGCCAGCAGCTTGCAGCAGGGAGGGGGAGAGACCCAGTACTTC	CASSLQQGGGETQYF
TRBV30	-	TRBJ2-7	-	TGTGCCTGGGGACTTGTCTACGAGCAGTACTTC	CAWGLVYEQYF
TRBV19	few	TRBJ1-5	-	TGTGCCAGTAGTATTGGACTTCTCTATAGCAATCAGCCCCAGCATTTT	CASSIGLLYSNQPQHF
TRBV19	-	TRBJ2-3	-	TGTGCCAGTAGTATAGTTTTAGCGAGACCAGATACGCAGTATTTT	CASSIVLARPDTQYF
TRBV6-5	-	TRBJ1-3	-	TGTGCCAGCAGGGGCAGGTCTGGAAACACCATATATTTT	CASRGRSGNTIYF
TRBV3-1/TRBV3-2	-	TRBJ1-5	-	TGTGCCAGCAGCCAAAACAGTCAGGGGAATCAGCCCCAGCATTTT	CASSQNSQGNQPQHF
TRBV24-1	-	TRBJ2-1	-	TGTGCCACCAGGAGGGAGAATGAGCAGTTCTTC	CATRRENEQFF
TRBV5-1	once	TRBJ1-2	-	TGCGCCAGCAGTGACAGGAACTATGGCTACACCTTC	CASSDRNYGYTF
TRBV30	-	TRBJ1-5	TRBD1	TGTGCCTGGAGTGCGACAGGGGCGGGCGGTCAGCCCCAGCATTTT	CAWSATGAGGQPQHF
TRBV28	-	TRBJ1-2	TRBD1	TGTGCCAGCAGTGAGGGGAATCGACAGGGGGCCAACGGCTACACCTTC	CASSEGNRQGANGYTF
TRBV6-4	few	TRBJ2-1	TRBD2	TGTGCCAGCAGTGAGGGGACTAGCGGGGCAAATGAGCAGTTCTTC	CASSEGTSGANEQFF
TRBV14	once	TRBJ2-7	TRBD2	TGTGCCAGCAGTACACTGTCCCTGACTAGCGGGAGTCCCGAGCAGTACTTC	CASSTLSLTSGSPEQYF
TRBV6-5	-	TRBJ1-4	TRBD1	TGTGCCAGCAGCGGGGACAGATCAACTAATGAAAAACTGTTTTTT	CASSGDRSTNEKLFF